The 27 T cell receptor beta chains in this list originate from one sample, sequenced in a study of T cell responses to AZD1222 COVID-19 vaccine (TCRdb year 2021). What the time point label conveys for this sample: baseline before first vaccination. The library relied on the immunoSEQ multiplex PCR assay. This immuneACCESS table, as held by TCRdb, lists in-frame sequences with V and J called but not all clones. Of the missing ones, under half trace to an unresolved V gene in checked studies; the others have no known cause. Present in this sample are 95,000 to 100,000 clones, around nine tenths of which were seen just once. The top ten clones comprise under 1.5% of the sample. The sample was peripheral blood, taken on day 0 of AZD1222 vaccination. The origin of the receptors is an adult in good health.

V and J are TRBV19 and TRBJ1-1, with TRBD1 identical over 7 bases. V was clipped by 1 base and J by 2 bases; unmatched bases: 10. CDR1 LNHDA and CDR2 SQIVND come from the germline V gene (reference sequence). The CDR3 is made up of 17 amino acids. The DNA of the CDR3 is TGTGCCAGTAGTATAGGGGACAGCCCCTCGAAAAACACTGAAGCTTTCTTT. As protein: CASSIGDSPSKNTEAFF. Full variable domain (rest looked up from reference TRBV19 and TRBJ1-1): DGGITQSPKYLFRKEGQNVTLSCEQNLNHDAMYWYRQDPGQGLRLIYYSQIVNDFQKGDIAEGYSVSREKKESFPLTVTSAQKNPTAFYLCASSIGDSPSKNTEAFFGQGTRLTVV.

This rearrangement joins TRBV3-1 (or the pseudogene TRBV3-2) to TRBJ1-2; 11 bases are a match to TRBD1. Germline CDR1 reads LGHDT; CDR2 reads YNNKEL (reference sequence). The CDR3 has 16 residues. J gave up 2 bases and V 3 bases, and 5 bases lay outside the gene matches. The DNA for the CDR3 is TGTGCCAGCAGCCACCTACGGGACAGGGGGAACTATGGCTACACCTTC. Translated, it gives CASSHLRDRGNYGYTF.

This clone came up a few times. J is TRBJ2-1 and V is TRBV5-6, with a possible D match to TRBD2 (6 bases). With 4 bases removed from V and 4 bases from J, the gap between germline ends came to 15 bases. This CDR3 comprises 15 residues. Germline assignment: CDR1 SGHDT and CDR2 YYEEEE. In DNA form, the CDR3 reads TGTGCCAGCAGCGCTCCCGGGACTCAGTACAATGAGCAGTTCTTC. This translates into CASSAPGTQYNEQFF.

This clone appeared a single time. At one end, the junction sequence differs from germline, possibly due to a read error. The chain is built from TRBV6-5 and TRBJ1-3, with no clear D. This CDR3 has 13 amino acids. Per the germline V gene, CDR1 is MNHEY and CDR2 is SVGAGI. The CDR3 region is CATPREGSSIRLF. DNA of the CDR3: TGTGCCACTCCAAGGGAAGGTAGTAGTATAAGGCTCTTT.

This clone has more than one count but fewer than ten. This chain uses TRBV19 with TRBJ2-4; D perhaps matches TRBD2 (6 bases). Trimming took off 5 bases at V and 0 bases at J, with 17 bases between the two ends. Germline values: CDR1 LNHDA, CDR2 SQIVND (reference sequence). CDR3 length: 17 amino acids. CDR3 in amino acids: CASSHLPGELAKNIQYF. The CDR3, as DNA: TGTGCCAGTAGTCATCTCCCGGGGGAACTAGCCAAAAACATTCAGTACTTC.

The rearrangement joins TRBV19 to TRBJ1-2; the match to TRBD1 covers 9 bases. V lost 5 bases, J lost 6 bases, and 16 bases stayed unmatched. Germline assignment: CDR1 LNHDA and CDR2 SQIVND (reference sequence). This CDR3 has 17 amino acids. CDR3 bases: TGTGCCAGTAGTGCGCTATCAATCCGGGACAGGGCCCATGGCTACACCTTC. Translating gives CASSALSIRDRAHGYTF. Looking up the rest from reference TRBV19 and TRBJ1-2 gives the full variable domain: DGGITQSPKYLFRKEGQNVTLSCEQNLNHDAMYWYRQDPGQGLRLIYYSQIVNDFQKGDIAEGYSVSREKKESFPLTVTSAQKNPTAFYLCASSALSIRDRAHGYTFGSGTRLTVV.

The gene calls are TRBV7-6 and TRBJ1-2, with TRBD1 matching over 11 bases. The trim removed 1 base at V and 3 bases at J, leaving 1 base unmatched. Germline V gene lookup returns CDR1 SGHVS and CDR2 FNYEAQ. CDR3 size: 15 residues. The CDR3 DNA reads as TGTGCCAGCAGCTTAGGGACAGGGGGCCACTATGGCTACACCTTC. Translated, it gives CASSLGTGGHYGYTF.

The gene calls are TRBV5-3 and TRBJ1-1; D ambiguous. TRBV5-3 is assigned to the ORF class and has an uncertain function. V lost 2 bases and J lost 0, with 11 bases in between. This CDR3 has 15 amino acids. The CDR3 coding sequence is TGTGCCAGAAGCTTTAGACCTCCCATGAACACTGAAGCTTTCTTT. Residues: CARSFRPPMNTEAFF.

V gene TRBV15 combines with J gene TRBJ2-7; D ambiguous. The CDR3 contains 13 residues. The germline V gene has CDR1 LNHNV and CDR2 YYDKDF (reference sequence). V was trimmed by 0 bases and J by 2 bases, leaving 5 bases between them. CDR3 sequence (DNA): TGTGCCACCAGCAGAGATCGCACCTACGAGCAGTACTTC. It codes for CATSRDRTYEQYF.

The rearrangement joins TRBV7-3 to TRBJ2-1; TRBD1 matches at 12 bases. This CDR3 contains 17 residues. Germline V gene data show CDR1 as SGHTA and CDR2 as FQGTGA. V was pared by 5 bases and J by 7 bases, with 12 bases of the junction left unmatched. CDR3 in DNA: TGTGCCAGCAGCGGCGGCCGGGGACAGGGGGCGAGAAATGAGCAGTTCTTC. Encoded protein: CASSGGRGQGARNEQFF.

The chain combines TRBV28 with TRBJ1-1; D possibly corresponds to TRBD1 (5 bases). Germline V CDR1 and CDR2: MDHEN, SYDVKM. V gave up 2 bases and J gave up 3 bases, with 13 bases separating them. The CDR3 has 15 residues. The CDR3 spells CASSLVWGRDTEAFF. DNA for the CDR3: TGTGCCAGCAGTTTAGTCTGGGGGAGAGACACTGAAGCTTTCTTT.

The rearrangement links TRBV9 to TRBJ2-1; D is unresolved. Deletions cut 0 bases from V and 9 bases from J, with 13 bases between. The length of the CDR3 is 14 residues. From germline, CDR1 is SGDLS and CDR2 YYNGEE. In DNA form, the CDR3 reads TGTGCCAGCAGCGTAGCAACGGCCTCAGCTGAGCAGTTCTTC. It encodes CASSVATASAEQFF. Combining the CDR3 with reference TRBV9 and TRBJ2-1 gives the whole variable domain DSGVTQTPKHLITATGQRVTLRCSPRSGDLSVYWYQQSLDQGLQFLIQYYNGEERAKGNILERFSAQQFPDLHSELNLSSLELGDSALYFCASSVATASAEQFFGPGTRLTVL.

This clone showed up just a few times. V is TRBV2 and J is TRBJ1-6; possibly TRBD1 for D (5 bases). Trimming pared 6 bases from V and 4 bases from J, leaving 16 bases between. CDR1 SNHLY and CDR2 FYNNEI come from the germline V gene. This CDR3 contains 16 residues. CDR3 in amino acids: CASSGGTLTYNSPLHF. The CDR3 DNA is TGTGCCAGCAGCGGCGGGACCTTGACATATAATTCACCCCTCCACTTT.

V gene TRBV5-5 combines with J gene TRBJ2-3; 8 nucleotides agree with TRBD2. Germline V CDR1 and CDR2: SGHKS, YYEKEE (reference sequence). This CDR3 is 17 amino acids long. Germline trimming cut 2 bases from V and 1 base from J; bases unmatched to any gene: 9. The CDR3 DNA is TGTGCCAGCAGCTTTGGTTGGCGGGGGGACGGCACAGATACGCAGTATTTT. The encoded protein is CASSFGWRGDGTDTQYF.

CDR3 amino acids: CASTRDRVSGNTEAFF. The CDR3 bases are TGTGCCAGCACGCGGGACAGGGTATCCGGGAACACTGAAGCTTTCTTT. This chain connects TRBV6-6 to TRBJ1-1; 9 bases line up with TRBD1. The CDR3 has 16 residues. V dropped 7 bases and J dropped 1; count of bases not matched to a gene: 10. Germline V CDR1 and CDR2: MNHNY, SVGAGI (reference sequence).

The chain employs TRBV3-1 (or the pseudogene TRBV3-2) and TRBJ1-1; D is possibly TRBD1 (5 bases). Germline CDR1 LGHDT, CDR2 YNNKEL (reference sequence). The CDR3 sequence is 14 residues long. With 5 bases removed from V and 5 bases from J, the gap between germline ends came to 15 bases. CDR3 residues: CASSSTGVRTEAFF. The CDR3, as DNA: TGTGCCAGCAGCTCCACGGGGGTGCGGACTGAAGCTTTCTTT.

This clone was seen once. The chain employs TRBV14 and TRBJ1-4; possible D gene TRBD1, 6 bases. Germline V gives CDR1 SGHDN, CDR2 FVKESK. This CDR3 is built from 15 residues. V was pared by 1 base and J by 8 bases, with 14 bases between. CDR3 in amino acids: CASSQAGRRGEKLFF. In DNA, the CDR3 is TGTGCCAGCAGCCAAGCGGGGAGAAGGGGGGAAAAACTGTTTTTT.

V usage is TRBV19 and J usage is TRBJ2-5; 8 bases line up with TRBD2. V was clipped by 10 bases and J by 7 bases; unmatched bases: 20. The germline V gene has CDR1 LNHDA and CDR2 SQIVND (reference sequence). The CDR3 sequence is 16 residues long. CDR3 sequence (DNA): TGTGCCACCTATTCGACGGAGCGGGAGTCTCCATGGACCCAGTACTTC. This gives the protein CATYSTERESPWTQYF.

CDR3 sequence: CAWSDLNQPQHF. For the CDR3, the DNA is TGTGCCTGGAGTGATCTTAATCAGCCCCAGCATTTT. The genes are TRBV30 and TRBJ1-5; the D is unclear. CDR3 length: 12 residues. The germline V gene encodes CDR1 GTSNPN and CDR2 SVGIG (reference sequence). V dropped 1 base and J dropped 4 bases, with 5 bases sitting between them.

This rearrangement joins TRBV20-1 to TRBJ2-1, with 8 bases identical to TRBD1. J lost 6 bases, V lost 3 bases, and 7 bases had no gene match. Germline CDR1 DFQATT, CDR2 SNEGSKA (reference sequence). The CDR3 covers 14 residues. Here the CDR3 DNA reads TGCAGTGCTAGTCGGGCAGGGGGCTCCAATGAGCAGTTCTTC. Translation gives CSASRAGGSNEQFF.

The gene calls are TRBV9 and TRBJ2-1; D is perhaps TRBD2 (7 bases). Germline V lookup: CDR1 SGDLS, CDR2 YYNGEE. The CDR3 length is 15 residues. The germline V and J ends were trimmed by 0 bases and 6 bases, with 13 bases remaining between them. The CDR3, as DNA: TGTGCCAGCAGCGTAGTTGGGGGGGCGGTCAATGAGCAGTTCTTC. Protein: CASSVVGGAVNEQFF.

The chain is built from TRBV6-5 and TRBJ1-4, with D possibly being TRBD1 (6 bases). Trimming left V 10 bases short and J 5 bases short, with 11 bases between. The CDR3 runs to 12 residues. Germline V CDR1 and CDR2: MNHEY, SVGAGI. As DNA, the CDR3 is TGTGCCACGGGGAGGGGGAATGAAAAACTGTTTTTT. Translated: CATGRGNEKLFF.

In this sample, this clone turned up once. J is TRBJ1-3 and V is TRBV7-9; D is unclear. The CDR3 loop spans 14 amino acids. The ends were cut back, 6 bases at V and 0 bases at J, with 9 bases in the middle. CDR1 SEHNR and CDR2 FQNEAQ come from the germline V gene (reference sequence). The CDR3 sequence: CASSSSGSGNTIYF. Here the CDR3 DNA reads TGTGCCAGCAGTTCCTCTGGCTCTGGAAACACCATATATTTT.

This clone has a handful of counts. The chain carries TRBV6-2 or TRBV6-3 and TRBJ2-1; D possibly matches TRBD1 or TRBD2 (6 bases each). The V end was cut by 2 bases, the J end by 10 bases, with 15 bases between. The CDR3 has 14 residues. Germline V gene lookup returns CDR1 MNHEY and CDR2 SVGEGT. The CDR3 region is CASSYLGGLWEQFF. DNA of the CDR3: TGTGCCAGCAGTTACCTGGGGGGCCTTTGGGAGCAGTTCTTC.

This clone was counted only a few times. This rearrangement joins TRBV30 to TRBJ2-1; tentative D call: TRBD1 (6 bases). The V gene's germline CDR1 is GTSNPN and CDR2 SVGIG (reference sequence). Trimming shortened V by 2 bases and J by 3 bases, and 11 bases separated the two germline ends. The CDR3 spans 14 residues. The CDR3 DNA sequence: TGTGCCTGGAGTCGACAGGCACTCTACAATGAGCAGTTCTTC. This translates into CAWSRQALYNEQFF.

V and J are TRBV4-2 and TRBJ2-1; TRBD2 matches at 9 bases. This CDR3 is built from 16 residues. In germline, CDR1 is LGHNA, CDR2 YNFKEQ. After removal of 0 bases from V and 6 bases from J, the junction contained 6 bases not matched to a gene. This chain's CDR3 is CASSQDQQAGGNEQFF. CDR3 nucleotides: TGTGCCAGCAGCCAAGATCAACAAGCGGGGGGCAATGAGCAGTTCTTC.

This clone was seen a single time. The DNA for the CDR3 is TGTGCCAGCTCGTTCGGCGTTCAAGAGACCCAGTACTTC. Protein sequence: CASSFGVQETQYF. The chain uses TRBV12-3 or TRBV12-4 and TRBJ2-5; D is unclear. Trimming removed 8 bases from V and 2 bases from J, with 12 bases in between. The CDR3 sequence is 13 residues long.